This T cell receptor (beta chain) emerged from a study of neurological immune-mediated disorders. This clonotype appeared many times. Germline CDR1 reads LGHDT; CDR2 reads YNNKEL (reference sequence). The CDR3 spans 15 residues. The V gene end was trimmed by 3 bases and the J gene end by 6 bases; junction bases not matched to a gene: 8. TCRdb called the 5' RACE reads again in MiXCR, with one record for every CDR3 protein. The data contain under 90,000 distinct CDR3 sequences, under 4.5% of them singletons. This rearrangement joins TRBV3-1 to TRBJ1-5; TRBD1 aligns across 7 bases. Sequenced sample: PBMCs. This receptor was obtained from a woman between 45 and 65 years old with multiple sclerosis. As DNA, the CDR3 is TGTGCCAGCAGCCAGACAGGGAGAGAAGCTCAGCCCCAGCATTTT. It is translated as CASSQTGREAQPQHF.